What follows are 21 T cell receptor beta chains derived from one specimen sequenced in a study of T-cell memory formation after mild COVID-19 (dated by TCRdb to the early 2020s). Preparation of the library involved 5' RACE. Sequencing took place on an Illumina NovaSeq 6000. The public reads were quality trimmed at Q25 with fastp and then assembled into clones with MiXCR by TCRdb, keeping productive beta chains. Records with the same CDR3 protein are collapsed into one entry carrying the most frequent genes and DNA. Within this sample are just over 400,000 distinct CDR3 sequences, with about a quarter of them counted one time only. Roughly 14% of the sample rests with the top ten. What was sequenced was PBMCs or a T cell subset sorted from them (not recorded which). All receptors derive from an adult woman who had mild COVID-19 (a few samples of this study predate the infection). The sample titles of this study are shuffled in the database, so cell type and time point are left out; the donor was told from shared clones.

This rearrangement joins TRBV18 to TRBJ2-7, with TRBD1 matching 11 bases. The CDR3 extends over 16 amino acids. CDR1 is KGHSH and CDR2 is LQKENI in the germline V gene. J was trimmed by 6 bases and V by 0 bases; bases with no gene match: 7. The chain's CDR3 is CASSPPGGQGVAEQYF. The CDR3 region has the DNA TGTGCCAGCTCACCACCTGGGGGACAGGGGGTGGCCGAGCAGTACTTC.

The J gene is TRBJ2-6, the V gene TRBV6-1, with D perhaps matching TRBD1 (5 bases). The germline CDR1 and CDR2 sequences are MNHNS and SASEGT. V lost 7 bases to trimming and J lost 0 bases, with 16 bases between them. CDR3 length: 17 residues. CDR3 sequence: CASKREQGRSGANVLTF. CDR3 DNA sequence: TGTGCCAGCAAACGTGAGCAGGGCCGCTCTGGGGCCAACGTCCTGACTTTC.

The rearrangement links TRBV4-1 to TRBJ1-1; tentative D call: TRBD1 (6 bases). Germline V gives CDR1 MGHRA, CDR2 YSYEKL. The ends were cut back, 3 bases at V and 4 bases at J, with 12 bases in the middle. This CDR3 comprises 14 residues. The DNA for the CDR3 is TGCGCCAGCAGCCAGGGGGGCCAAAGCACTGAAGCTTTCTTT. This translates into CASSQGGQSTEAFF.

This clonotype has a handful of counts. The chain uses TRBV12-3 or TRBV12-4 and TRBJ1-2, with D possibly TRBD1 on 5 matching bases. V lost 0 bases, J lost 3 bases, and 8 bases lay in between. The CDR3 contains 14 residues. The CDR3 here is CASSLAGPYYGYTF. CDR3 coding DNA: TGTGCCAGCAGTTTAGCGGGGCCCTACTATGGCTACACCTTC.

This clonotype was counted a few times. The V call is TRBV5-1, the J call TRBJ1-1; D not resolved. The CDR3 is 12 amino acids. V lost 4 bases and J 3 bases, leaving 7 bases between the germline ends. Germline V gene data show CDR1 as SGHRS and CDR2 as YFSETQ. CDR3 DNA sequence: TGCGCCAGCAGCCCCGACTACACTGAAGCTTTCTTT. It codes for CASSPDYTEAFF.

This chain links TRBV7-9 with TRBJ2-7; TRBD1 or TRBD2 may be the D gene (5 bases each). The CDR3 totals 15 residues. CDR1 is SEHNR, CDR2 FQNEAQ, per germline (reference sequence). The V end lost 4 bases, the J end lost 2 bases, and 15 bases lay between the germline ends. In nucleotides, the CDR3 is TGTGCCAGCAGCTCTACCCGGGACCCCGCCTACGAGCAGTACTTC. This encodes CASSSTRDPAYEQYF. The complete variable domain, with remaining parts taken from reference TRBV7-9 and TRBJ2-7, reads DTGVSQNPRHKITKRGQNVTFRCDPISEHNRLYWYRQTLGQGPEFLTYFQNEAQLEKSRLLSDRFSAERPKGSFSTLEIQRTEQGDSAMYLCASSSTRDPAYEQYFGPGTRLTVT.

The genes are TRBV24-1 and TRBJ2-7; tentatively, D is TRBD1 or TRBD2 (5 bases each). This CDR3 has 14 amino acids. The germline V and J ends were trimmed by 4 bases and 2 bases, with 11 bases remaining between them. Germline V gene lookup returns CDR1 KGHDR and CDR2 SFDVKD. The CDR3 sequence is CATSEGRFPYEQYF. The CDR3 nucleotides read TGTGCCACCAGTGAGGGACGGTTCCCCTACGAGCAGTACTTC.

The chain uses TRBV3-2 and TRBJ1-1; the table names TRBD1, a call not compared with the DNA. TRBV3-2 counts as a pseudogene. The CDR3 contains 18 residues. As DNA, the CDR3 is TGTGCCAGCAGCCAAGATTTCGGACAGGGACCGAGCGTCACTGAAGCTTTCTTT. Amino acids: CASSQDFGQGPSVTEAFF.

There are a few counts of this clonotype. The V call is TRBV7-2, the J call TRBJ1-2, with 7 bases fitting TRBD1. This CDR3 is built from 13 residues. Losses at the gene ends were 5 bases for V and 6 bases for J; bases not matched to a gene: 6. CDR1 SGHTA and CDR2 FQGNSA come from the germline V gene. The CDR3 sequence is CASSRDRENGYTF. As DNA, the CDR3 is TGTGCCAGCAGCCGAGACAGGGAGAATGGCTACACCTTC.

V is TRBV5-6 and J is TRBJ2-4, with D unclear. Germline CDR1 is SGHDT and CDR2 is YYEEEE. This CDR3 has 16 residues. Trimming cost V 7 bases and J 0 bases, with 17 bases left between them. Written as DNA, the CDR3 is TGTGCCAGCCATCGTCAGAGCCCCTTAGCCAAAAACATTCAGTACTTC. Translation: CASHRQSPLAKNIQYF.

There are a few counts of this clonotype. The chain employs TRBV12-3 or TRBV12-4 and TRBJ2-3; 12 bases match TRBD2. The CDR3 runs 18 residues. The junction had 10 bases not matched to a gene; V was cut back by 5 bases and J by 1 base. The CDR3 nucleotides read TGTGCCAGCAGTCGACTAGCGGGAGTCCTAGGGGGCACAGATACGCAGTATTTT. This translates into CASSRLAGVLGGTDTQYF.

The CDR3 loop is CASSFGLATLNEQFF. The CDR3 region has the DNA TGTGCCAGCAGCTTTGGACTAGCCACGCTCAATGAGCAGTTCTTC. This rearrangement joins TRBV7-8 to TRBJ2-1, with TRBD2 matching over 8 bases. Per germline, CDR1 SGHVS and CDR2 FQNEAQ. The CDR3 consists of 15 residues. V lost 3 bases and J lost 6; bases outside the gene matches: 7.

The rearrangement joins TRBV7-9 to TRBJ1-1; 9 bases are shared with TRBD1. The V and J ends lost 2 bases and 0 bases, in that order; junction bases with no gene match: 7. The CDR3 has 17 amino acids. Germline V gene data show CDR1 as SEHNR and CDR2 as FQNEAQ (reference sequence). The CDR3 coding sequence is TGTGCCAGCAGCTTACCCGGGACAGGGATCATGAACACTGAAGCTTTCTTT. Amino acids: CASSLPGTGIMNTEAFF.

The chain employs TRBV20-1 and TRBJ2-3; D is unresolved. The CDR3 consists of 15 residues. V was trimmed by 0 bases and J by 0 bases, leaving 10 bases between them. Per germline, CDR1 DFQATT and CDR2 SNEGSKA (reference sequence). Here the CDR3 reads CSARDQGKSTDTQYF. CDR3 sequence (DNA): TGCAGTGCTAGAGATCAAGGAAAAAGCACAGATACGCAGTATTTT.

The genes are TRBV7-9 and TRBJ2-5, with D tentatively TRBD1 (6 bases). V was pared by 11 bases and J by 4 bases, with 11 bases between. CDR3 length: 11 residues. Germline lookup yields CDR1 SEHNR and CDR2 FQNEAQ (reference sequence). The CDR3 nucleotides are TGTGCCGGCCAGGGGCCAGAGACCCAGTACTTC. Amino acid sequence: CAGQGPETQYF. Complete variable domain (other parts from reference TRBV7-9 and TRBJ2-5): DTGVSQNPRHKITKRGQNVTFRCDPISEHNRLYWYRQTLGQGPEFLTYFQNEAQLEKSRLLSDRFSAERPKGSFSTLEIQRTEQGDSAMYLCAGQGPETQYFGPGTRLLVL.

The rearrangement uses TRBV29-1 and TRBJ1-3, with a tentative D call TRBD1 (5 bases). V gave up 6 bases and J gave up 4 bases, with 19 bases separating them. The germline V gene has CDR1 SQVTM and CDR2 ANQGSEA. This CDR3 region has 15 residues. CDR3 sequence: CSVGNTGPYGNTIYF. The CDR3 nucleotides are TGCAGCGTCGGGAATACAGGTCCCTACGGAAACACCATATATTTT. Full variable domain (remainder filled in from reference TRBV29-1 and TRBJ1-3): SAVISQKPSRDICQRGTSLTIQCQVDSQVTMMFWYRQQPGQSLTLIATANQGSEATYESGFVIDKFPISRPNLTFSTLTVSNMSPEDSSIYLCSVGNTGPYGNTIYFGEGSWLTVV.

The chain recombines TRBV10-3 with TRBJ2-7; D perhaps matches TRBD2 (6 bases). V was pared by 8 bases and J by 7 bases, with 15 bases between. This CDR3 has 12 amino acids. Per the germline V gene, CDR1 is ENHRY and CDR2 is SYGVKD. The CDR3 spells CAIRETSSEQYF. Written as DNA, the CDR3 is TGTGCCATCCGGGAGACCTCTTCTGAGCAGTACTTC.

V gene TRBV29-1 combines with J gene TRBJ1-2; 8 bases line up with TRBD1. CDR3 length equals 17 residues. The ends lost 6 bases at V and 1 base at J; junction bases unmatched: 16. Germline assignment: CDR1 SQVTM and CDR2 ANQGSEA. The CDR3 DNA sequence: TGCAGCGTCCGAGGGGGGACAGGTATTCCCTTTAACTATGGCTACACCTTC. Its translation is CSVRGGTGIPFNYGYTF.

The chain carries TRBV7-3 and TRBJ2-3, with D unclear. V was clipped by 0 bases and J by 3 bases, with 13 bases between them. There are 16 residues in the CDR3. Per the germline V gene, CDR1 is SGHTA and CDR2 is FQGTGA. Here the CDR3 DNA reads TGTGCCAGCAGCTTAACGAGCGCTAGTTGGACAGATACGCAGTATTTT. It yields the protein CASSLTSASWTDTQYF. Based on the CDR3 plus reference TRBV7-3 and TRBJ2-3, the full variable domain is GAGVSQTPSNKVTEKGKYVELRCDPISGHTALYWYRQSLGQGPEFLIYFQGTGAADDSGLPNDRFFAVRPEGSVSTLKIQRTERGDSAVYLCASSLTSASWTDTQYFGPGTRLTVL.

This chain connects TRBV13 to TRBJ2-1, with 11 nucleotides matching TRBD1. The CDR3 contains 15 residues. Germline lookup yields CDR1 PRHDT and CDR2 FYEKMQ (reference sequence). The J segment lost 6 bases and the V segment lost 6 bases, leaving 7 bases of the junction unmatched. CDR3 bases: TGTGCCAGCAGACACCGGGACAGGGGGTTCAATGAGCAGTTCTTC. This codes for CASRHRDRGFNEQFF.

The chain links TRBV29-1 to TRBJ2-1; TRBD2 aligns across 9 bases. The CDR3 consists of 14 residues. Germline V gene data show CDR1 as SQVTM and CDR2 as ANQGSEA. J lost 5 bases, V lost 6 bases, and 8 bases had no gene match. DNA of the CDR3: TGCAGCGTCGTCCTAGCGGGGAATAACAATGAGCAGTTCTTC. This translates into CSVVLAGNNNEQFF.